The rows below give T cell receptor beta chains drawn from one sample of a study of blood T cell repertoires in COVID-19. The assay was immunoSEQ multiplex PCR, and TCRdb's table has in-frame clones only and misses some. The table shows around 180,000 clones, with around 87% occurring only once. Sequenced sample: peripheral blood. The receptor source for this set is a woman between 25 and 40 years old with active or convalescent COVID-19. CDR3s include the opening cysteine and the closing phenylalanine or tryptophan. The order of the fields is V gene, D gene, J gene, clone size, CDR3 protein, CDR3 DNA. The D gene is left open where the match is weak. Some rows have no size entry. The others give once, few or many, or a class for an expanded clone.

v_call: TRBV18; d_call: TRBD1; j_call: TRBJ2-5; clone_size: -; cdr3_aa: CASSDSRTGAETQYF; cdr3_nt: TGTGCCAGCTCAGACAGCCGGACAGGGGCCGAGACCCAGTACTTC
v_call: TRBV27; d_call: -; j_call: TRBJ1-5; clone_size: -; cdr3_aa: CASSLHISNQPQHF; cdr3_nt: TGTGCCAGCAGTTTACACATTAGCAATCAGCCCCAGCATTTT
v_call: TRBV19; d_call: TRBD2; j_call: TRBJ2-1; clone_size: -; cdr3_aa: CASKGLAFNEQFF; cdr3_nt: TGTGCCAGTAAGGGACTAGCGTTTAATGAGCAGTTCTTC
v_call: TRBV6-5; d_call: -; j_call: TRBJ2-5; clone_size: -; cdr3_aa: CASSYSTGGSGETQYF; cdr3_nt: TGTGCCAGCAGTTACTCGACTGGGGGGTCGGGGGAGACCCAGTACTTC
v_call: TRBV11-3; d_call: -; j_call: TRBJ2-7; clone_size: -; cdr3_aa: CASSSSPDISYEQYF; cdr3_nt: TGTGCCAGCAGCTCCTCTCCGGACATATCCTACGAGCAGTACTTC
v_call: TRBV6-5; d_call: -; j_call: TRBJ1-5; clone_size: -; cdr3_aa: CASTLRSGGQPQHF; cdr3_nt: TGTGCCAGCACCTTAAGGTCCGGAGGTCAGCCCCAGCATTTT
v_call: TRBV10-2; d_call: TRBD2; j_call: TRBJ2-2; clone_size: -; cdr3_aa: CASTDRLAGGPPTGELFF; cdr3_nt: TGCGCCAGCACCGATCGGCTAGCGGGGGGCCCGCCCACCGGGGAGCTGTTTTTT
v_call: TRBV6-5; d_call: TRBD1; j_call: TRBJ1-5; clone_size: once; cdr3_aa: CASCSDRGNQPQHF; cdr3_nt: TGTGCCAGCTGCTCCGACAGGGGTAATCAGCCCCAGCATTTT
v_call: TRBV6-5; d_call: -; j_call: TRBJ1-3; clone_size: -; cdr3_aa: CASSYSSSSSGNTIYF; cdr3_nt: TGTGCCAGCAGTTACTCCTCGTCGAGCTCTGGAAACACCATATATTTT
v_call: TRBV7-2; d_call: -; j_call: TRBJ2-5; clone_size: few; cdr3_aa: CASSLAGVETQYF; cdr3_nt: TGTGCCAGCAGCTTAGCGGGAGTGGAGACCCAGTACTTC
v_call: TRBV27; d_call: -; j_call: TRBJ2-1; clone_size: -; cdr3_aa: CASTGRGSYNEQFF; cdr3_nt: TGTGCCAGTACAGGGAGGGGCTCCTACAATGAGCAGTTCTTC
v_call: TRBV5-1; d_call: -; j_call: TRBJ1-5; clone_size: -; cdr3_aa: CASSLVSGANQPQHF; cdr3_nt: TGCGCCAGCAGCTTGGTTTCGGGAGCCAATCAGCCCCAGCATTTT
v_call: TRBV28; d_call: TRBD1; j_call: TRBJ2-2; clone_size: -; cdr3_aa: CASSLRERDRDTGELFF; cdr3_nt: TGTGCCAGCAGTTTAAGAGAGAGGGACAGGGACACCGGGGAGCTGTTTTTT
v_call: TRBV5-5; d_call: TRBD1; j_call: TRBJ2-5; clone_size: -; cdr3_aa: CASSSWDSQETQYF; cdr3_nt: TGTGCCAGCAGCTCCTGGGACAGCCAAGAGACCCAGTACTTC
v_call: TRBV18; d_call: TRBD2; j_call: TRBJ2-7; clone_size: -; cdr3_aa: CASSRGGEYEQYF; cdr3_nt: TGTGCCAGCTCACGGGGAGGGGAATACGAGCAGTACTTC
v_call: TRBV6-6; d_call: TRBD1; j_call: TRBJ2-1; clone_size: -; cdr3_aa: CASSYIDRGEQFF; cdr3_nt: TGTGCCAGCAGTTATATAGACAGGGGTGAGCAGTTCTTC
v_call: TRBV5-4; d_call: TRBD2; j_call: TRBJ2-1; clone_size: -; cdr3_aa: CASSLALAGTEQFF; cdr3_nt: TGTGCCAGCAGCTTGGCGCTAGCGGGAACCGAGCAGTTCTTC
v_call: TRBV11-3; d_call: TRBD1; j_call: TRBJ2-1; clone_size: few; cdr3_aa: CASSLGGTVYNEQFF; cdr3_nt: TGTGCCAGCAGCTTAGGTGGGACAGTATACAATGAGCAGTTCTTC
v_call: TRBV19; d_call: -; j_call: TRBJ1-1; clone_size: -; cdr3_aa: CASSSPGGAANTEAFF; cdr3_nt: TGTGCCAGTAGTTCGCCGGGCGGGGCCGCCAACACTGAAGCTTTCTTT
v_call: TRBV7-2; d_call: -; j_call: TRBJ2-1; clone_size: -; cdr3_aa: CASSLGRGDEQFF; cdr3_nt: TGTGCCAGCAGCTTAGGGCGGGGCGATGAGCAGTTCTTC
v_call: TRBV5-1; d_call: TRBD1; j_call: TRBJ1-5; clone_size: -; cdr3_aa: CASSLGQGDQPQHF; cdr3_nt: TGCGCCAGCAGCCTAGGACAGGGAGATCAGCCCCAGCATTTT
v_call: TRBV28; d_call: -; j_call: TRBJ1-1; clone_size: -; cdr3_aa: CASSSYREMNTEAFF; cdr3_nt: TGTGCCAGCAGTTCTTACAGGGAAATGAACACTGAAGCTTTCTTT
v_call: TRBV5-1; d_call: -; j_call: TRBJ2-2; clone_size: -; cdr3_aa: CASSLVVGGLTGELFF; cdr3_nt: TGCGCCAGCAGCTTGGTGGTGGGAGGCCTTACCGGGGAGCTGTTTTTT
v_call: TRBV15; d_call: -; j_call: TRBJ2-5; clone_size: -; cdr3_aa: CATSRVAWETQYF; cdr3_nt: TGTGCCACCAGCAGAGTTGCGTGGGAGACCCAGTACTTC
v_call: TRBV5-6; d_call: TRBD2; j_call: TRBJ2-7; clone_size: -; cdr3_aa: CASSLGTSGPYEQYF; cdr3_nt: TGTGCCAGCAGCTTGGGAACTAGCGGGCCCTACGAGCAGTACTTC
v_call: TRBV10-3; d_call: -; j_call: TRBJ1-1; clone_size: -; cdr3_aa: CAISAQENTEAFF; cdr3_nt: TGTGCCATCAGTGCCCAGGAGAACACTGAAGCTTTCTTT
v_call: TRBV5-6; d_call: TRBD1; j_call: TRBJ1-3; clone_size: -; cdr3_aa: CASRLLTGGAGNTIYF; cdr3_nt: TGTGCCAGCAGATTACTAACAGGGGGAGCTGGAAACACCATATATTTT
v_call: TRBV7-2; d_call: -; j_call: TRBJ1-4; clone_size: -; cdr3_aa: CASSHNSGKGKLFF; cdr3_nt: TGTGCCAGCAGCCATAATTCAGGGAAGGGAAAACTGTTTTTT
v_call: TRBV5-4; d_call: -; j_call: TRBJ2-1; clone_size: -; cdr3_aa: CASSSTSGEQFF; cdr3_nt: TGTGCCAGCAGCTCGACTAGTGGGGAGCAGTTCTTC
v_call: TRBV5-1; d_call: -; j_call: TRBJ2-2; clone_size: -; cdr3_aa: CASTQNTGELFF; cdr3_nt: TGCGCCAGCACCCAGAACACCGGGGAGCTGTTTTTT
v_call: TRBV30; d_call: -; j_call: TRBJ1-6; clone_size: few; cdr3_aa: CAWSGTGNSPLHF; cdr3_nt: TGTGCCTGGAGTGGGACGGGGAATTCACCCCTCCACTTT
v_call: TRBV2; d_call: TRBD1; j_call: TRBJ1-5; clone_size: -; cdr3_aa: CASSEALGGHQPQHF; cdr3_nt: TGTGCCAGCAGTGAAGCGCTAGGGGGCCACCAGCCCCAGCATTTT
v_call: TRBV13; d_call: TRBD2; j_call: TRBJ2-1; clone_size: -; cdr3_aa: CASSPLGLAGTDEQFF; cdr3_nt: TGTGCCAGCAGCCCCCTGGGACTAGCGGGGACCGATGAGCAGTTCTTC
v_call: TRBV19; d_call: -; j_call: TRBJ2-7; clone_size: -; cdr3_aa: CASSASSYEQYF; cdr3_nt: TGTGCCAGTAGTGCCAGCTCCTACGAGCAGTACTTC
v_call: TRBV7-2; d_call: TRBD2; j_call: TRBJ2-5; clone_size: once; cdr3_aa: CASRGGLAGGETQYF; cdr3_nt: TGTGCCAGCAGGGGGGGACTAGCGGGAGGAGAGACCCAGTACTTC
v_call: TRBV7-2; d_call: -; j_call: TRBJ2-3; clone_size: -; cdr3_aa: CASSFVPDTQYF; cdr3_nt: TGTGCCAGCAGCTTCGTTCCAGATACGCAGTATTTT
v_call: TRBV6-5; d_call: -; j_call: TRBJ1-1; clone_size: -; cdr3_aa: CASIRTSGNTEAFF; cdr3_nt: TGTGCCAGCATACGGACTAGTGGGAACACTGAAGCTTTCTTT
v_call: TRBV18; d_call: -; j_call: TRBJ1-1; clone_size: -; cdr3_aa: CASSPLEDTEAFF; cdr3_nt: TGTGCCAGCTCACCTTTAGAGGACACTGAAGCTTTCTTT
v_call: TRBV6-5; d_call: -; j_call: TRBJ1-1; clone_size: -; cdr3_aa: CASSYSWGGNTEAFF; cdr3_nt: TGTGCCAGCAGTTACTCGTGGGGAGGAAACACTGAAGCTTTCTTT
v_call: TRBV6-1; d_call: -; j_call: TRBJ2-5; clone_size: -; cdr3_aa: CASSEMSPKETQYF; cdr3_nt: TGTGCCAGCAGTGAAATGAGCCCAAAAGAGACCCAGTACTTC
v_call: TRBV27; d_call: TRBD1; j_call: TRBJ1-3; clone_size: -; cdr3_aa: CASSRLGQGTIYF; cdr3_nt: TGTGCCAGCAGCCGACTCGGACAGGGCACCATATATTTT
v_call: TRBV10-3; d_call: TRBD1; j_call: TRBJ1-2; clone_size: -; cdr3_aa: CAISLGQGNYGYTF; cdr3_nt: TGTGCCATCAGTCTCGGACAGGGGAACTATGGCTACACCTTC
v_call: TRBV5-6; d_call: -; j_call: TRBJ2-5; clone_size: -; cdr3_aa: CASSTEPGLQETQYF; cdr3_nt: TGTGCCAGCAGCACCGAACCGGGACTCCAGGAGACCCAGTACTTC
v_call: TRBV10-3; d_call: -; j_call: TRBJ2-4; clone_size: -; cdr3_aa: CAISEFEEESIQYF; cdr3_nt: TGTGCCATCAGTGAATTCGAAGAGGAGAGCATTCAGTACTTC
v_call: TRBV27; d_call: TRBD1; j_call: TRBJ1-1; clone_size: -; cdr3_aa: CASSLRDRDTEAFF; cdr3_nt: TGTGCCAGCAGTCTTCGGGACAGGGACACTGAAGCTTTCTTT
v_call: TRBV6-5; d_call: -; j_call: TRBJ2-3; clone_size: -; cdr3_aa: CASSYSSSTDTQYF; cdr3_nt: TGTGCCAGCAGTTACTCATCTAGCACAGATACGCAGTATTTT
v_call: TRBV19; d_call: TRBD1; j_call: TRBJ1-2; clone_size: -; cdr3_aa: CASSITGVGYTF; cdr3_nt: TGTGCCAGTAGTATCACAGGGGTCGGCTACACCTTC
v_call: TRBV11-3; d_call: -; j_call: TRBJ2-3; clone_size: -; cdr3_aa: CASSNRGATADTQYF; cdr3_nt: TGTGCCAGCAGCAACCGGGGGGCCACGGCAGATACGCAGTATTTT
v_call: TRBV2; d_call: TRBD2; j_call: TRBJ2-5; clone_size: few; cdr3_aa: CASSERTGGRETQYF; cdr3_nt: TGTGCCAGCAGTGAGAGAACGGGGGGGCGGGAGACCCAGTACTTC
v_call: TRBV11-3; d_call: TRBD1; j_call: TRBJ1-2; clone_size: -; cdr3_aa: CASSSSLGQAGYGYTF; cdr3_nt: TGTGCCAGCAGCTCGAGCCTCGGACAGGCCGGCTATGGCTACACCTTC
v_call: TRBV18; d_call: TRBD2; j_call: TRBJ2-5; clone_size: -; cdr3_aa: CASSPLPTSGDQETQYF; cdr3_nt: TGTGCCAGCTCCCCTCTACCGACTAGCGGGGACCAAGAGACCCAGTACTTC
v_call: TRBV19; d_call: TRBD1; j_call: TRBJ1-3; clone_size: -; cdr3_aa: CASSIDRTGSGNTIYF; cdr3_nt: TGTGCCAGTAGTATAGATCGGACAGGGTCTGGAAACACCATATATTTT
v_call: TRBV2; d_call: TRBD2; j_call: TRBJ2-3; clone_size: -; cdr3_aa: CASSDRRTSPDTQYF; cdr3_nt: TGTGCCAGCAGTGATAGAAGGACTAGCCCAGATACGCAGTATTTT
v_call: TRBV15; d_call: TRBD1; j_call: TRBJ1-6; clone_size: -; cdr3_aa: CATSGGTGYSPLHF; cdr3_nt: TGTGCCACCAGCGGCGGGACAGGGTACTCACCCCTCCACTTT
v_call: TRBV2; d_call: -; j_call: TRBJ1-1; clone_size: -; cdr3_aa: CASTTEGRGTEAFF; cdr3_nt: TGTGCCAGCACAACCGAGGGCCGGGGCACTGAAGCTTTCTTT
v_call: TRBV7-9; d_call: -; j_call: TRBJ1-6; clone_size: -; cdr3_aa: CASSLMGRAGSPLHF; cdr3_nt: TGTGCCAGCAGCTTAATGGGCAGGGCTGGTTCACCCCTCCACTTT
v_call: TRBV4-1; d_call: -; j_call: TRBJ1-3; clone_size: -; cdr3_aa: CASSQAENTIYF; cdr3_nt: TGCGCCAGCAGCCAAGCTGAGAACACCATATATTTT